The TCR beta chain described here comes from a study of blood T cell repertoires in COVID-19. Sequencing was performed with immunoSEQ multiplex PCR; in TCRdb, only in-frame clones are kept and a portion is missing. The sample holds over 75,000 clones, roughly 90% seen once. Germline V gene lookup returns CDR1 DFQATT and CDR2 SNEGSKA (reference sequence). The CDR3 runs 11 residues. V lost 7 bases to trimming and J lost 3 bases, with 9 bases between them. This clone was seen once. The specimen sequenced was peripheral blood. The gene calls are TRBV20-1 and TRBJ1-2; TRBD1 might be the D (5 bases). The TCR originated in a human donor with COVID-19, enrolled during active disease. The donor label of this sample is uncertain. The CDR3 region has the DNA TGCAGTGTGGGGGAGGACTATGGCTACACCTTC. It translates to CSVGEDYGYTF.